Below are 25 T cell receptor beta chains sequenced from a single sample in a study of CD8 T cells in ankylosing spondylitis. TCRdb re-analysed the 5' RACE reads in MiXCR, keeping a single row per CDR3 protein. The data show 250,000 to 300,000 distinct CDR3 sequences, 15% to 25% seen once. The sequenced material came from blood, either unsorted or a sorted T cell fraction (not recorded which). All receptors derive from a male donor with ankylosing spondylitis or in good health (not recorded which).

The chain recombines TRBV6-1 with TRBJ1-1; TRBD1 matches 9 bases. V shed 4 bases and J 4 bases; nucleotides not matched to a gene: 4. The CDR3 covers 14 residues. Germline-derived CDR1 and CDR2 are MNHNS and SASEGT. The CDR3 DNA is TGTGCCAGCAGTGCCCGACAGGGGGGCACTGAAGCTTTCTTT. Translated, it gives CASSARQGGTEAFF.

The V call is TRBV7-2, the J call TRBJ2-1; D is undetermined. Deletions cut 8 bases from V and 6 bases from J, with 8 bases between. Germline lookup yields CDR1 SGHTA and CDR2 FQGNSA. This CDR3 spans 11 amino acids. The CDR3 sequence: CASRPSNEQFF. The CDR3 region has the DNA TGTGCCAGCCGCCCAAGCAATGAGCAGTTCTTC.

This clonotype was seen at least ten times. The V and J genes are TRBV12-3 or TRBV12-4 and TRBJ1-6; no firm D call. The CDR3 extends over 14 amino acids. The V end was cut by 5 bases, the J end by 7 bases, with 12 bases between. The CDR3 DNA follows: TGTGCCAGCAGTCTCCAGACCTTCAATTCACCCCTCCACTTT. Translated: CASSLQTFNSPLHF.

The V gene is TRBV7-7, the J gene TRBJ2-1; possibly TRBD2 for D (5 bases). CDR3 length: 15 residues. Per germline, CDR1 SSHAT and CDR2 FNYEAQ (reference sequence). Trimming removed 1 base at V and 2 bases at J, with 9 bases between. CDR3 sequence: CASSLGPGTYNEQFF. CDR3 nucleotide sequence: TGTGCCAGCAGCTTAGGACCCGGGACCTACAATGAGCAGTTCTTC.

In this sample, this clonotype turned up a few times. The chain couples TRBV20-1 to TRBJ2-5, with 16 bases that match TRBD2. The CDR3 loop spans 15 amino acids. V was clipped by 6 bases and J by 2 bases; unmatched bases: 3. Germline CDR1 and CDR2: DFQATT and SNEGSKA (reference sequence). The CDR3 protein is CSAGTSGRGQETQYF. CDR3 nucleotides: TGCAGTGCCGGGACTAGCGGGAGGGGTCAAGAGACCCAGTACTTC.

CDR3 loop: CSVEDLGFSQYF. The CDR3 DNA reads as TGCAGCGTTGAAGATCTCGGGTTCTCCCAGTACTTC. V gene TRBV29-1 combines with J gene TRBJ2-4; no definite D call. Germline V gene sequence: CDR1 SQVTM, CDR2 ANQGSEA. The CDR3 is 12 residues long. Trimming cost V 0 bases and J 13 bases, with 13 bases left between them. The variable domain in full, completed from reference TRBV29-1 and TRBJ2-4, reads SAVISQKPSRDICQRGTSLTIQCQVDSQVTMMFWYRQQPGQSLTLIATANQGSEATYESGFVIDKFPISRPNLTFSTLTVSNMSPEDSSIYLCSVEDLGFSQYFGAGTRLSVL.

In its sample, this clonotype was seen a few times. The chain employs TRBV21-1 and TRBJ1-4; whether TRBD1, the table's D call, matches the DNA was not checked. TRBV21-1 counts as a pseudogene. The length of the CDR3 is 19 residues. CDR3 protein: CASSKELWGGMEANEKLFF. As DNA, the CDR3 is TGTGCCAGCAGCAAAGAACTGTGGGGGGGCATGGAGGCTAATGAAAAACTGTTTTTT.

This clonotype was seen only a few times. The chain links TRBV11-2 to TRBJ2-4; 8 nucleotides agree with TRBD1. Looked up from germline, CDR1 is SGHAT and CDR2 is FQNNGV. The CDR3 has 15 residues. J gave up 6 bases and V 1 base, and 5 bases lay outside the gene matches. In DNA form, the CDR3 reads TGTGCCAGCAGCTTAGGAAACAGGGGGAGAAACATTCAGTACTTC. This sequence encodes CASSLGNRGRNIQYF.

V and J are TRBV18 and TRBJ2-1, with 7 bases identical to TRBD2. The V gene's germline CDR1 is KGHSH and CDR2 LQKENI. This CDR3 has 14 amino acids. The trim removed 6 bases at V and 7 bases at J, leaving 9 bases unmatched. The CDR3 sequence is CASSVGGRMNEQFF. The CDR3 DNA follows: TGTGCCAGCTCCGTGGGGGGGAGAATGAATGAGCAGTTCTTC.

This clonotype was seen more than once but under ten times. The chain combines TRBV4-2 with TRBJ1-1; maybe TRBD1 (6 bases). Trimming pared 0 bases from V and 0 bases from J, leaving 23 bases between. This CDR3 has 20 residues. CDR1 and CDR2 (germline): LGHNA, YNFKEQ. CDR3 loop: CASSQDSPGQKLGMNTEAFF. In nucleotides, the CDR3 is TGTGCCAGCAGCCAAGATTCCCCCGGACAGAAATTGGGTATGAACACTGAAGCTTTCTTT.

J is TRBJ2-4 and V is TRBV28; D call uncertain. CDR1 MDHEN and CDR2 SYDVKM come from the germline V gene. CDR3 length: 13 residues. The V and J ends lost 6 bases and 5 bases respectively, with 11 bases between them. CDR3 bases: TGTGCCAGCAGCGTATCTCAAGAAAACATTCAGTACTTC. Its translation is CASSVSQENIQYF.

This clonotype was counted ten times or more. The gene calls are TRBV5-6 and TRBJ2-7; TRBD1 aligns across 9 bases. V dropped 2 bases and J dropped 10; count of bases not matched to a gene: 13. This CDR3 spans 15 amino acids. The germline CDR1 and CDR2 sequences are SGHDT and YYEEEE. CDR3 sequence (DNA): TGTGCCAGCAGCTTTTTCCCGGGACAGGGTTCGATTCAGTACGTC. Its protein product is CASSFFPGQGSIQYV.

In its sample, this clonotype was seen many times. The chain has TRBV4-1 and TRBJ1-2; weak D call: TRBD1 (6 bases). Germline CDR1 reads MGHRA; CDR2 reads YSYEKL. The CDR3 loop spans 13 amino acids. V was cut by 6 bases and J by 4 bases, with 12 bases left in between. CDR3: CASRPQGGYGYTF. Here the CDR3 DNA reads TGCGCCAGCAGGCCCCAAGGGGGCTATGGCTACACCTTC.

The CDR3 DNA reads as TGTGCCACGAACTCAAGGGGGGGGCTTGGTGTAGCTTTCTTT. Its protein product is CATNSRGGLGVAFF. This chain connects TRBV15 to TRBJ1-1, with D possibly being TRBD1 (6 bases). Trimming cost V 9 bases and J 10 bases, with 24 bases left between them. This CDR3 has 14 amino acids. Per germline, CDR1 LNHNV and CDR2 YYDKDF (reference sequence).

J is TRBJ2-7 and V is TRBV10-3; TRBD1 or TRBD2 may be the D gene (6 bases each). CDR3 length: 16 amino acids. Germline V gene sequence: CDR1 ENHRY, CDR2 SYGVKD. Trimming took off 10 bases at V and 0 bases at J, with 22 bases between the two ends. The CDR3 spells CATRGAGRGSSYEQYV. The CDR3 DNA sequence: TGTGCCACCCGAGGAGCGGGTAGGGGGTCCTCCTACGAGCAGTACGTC.

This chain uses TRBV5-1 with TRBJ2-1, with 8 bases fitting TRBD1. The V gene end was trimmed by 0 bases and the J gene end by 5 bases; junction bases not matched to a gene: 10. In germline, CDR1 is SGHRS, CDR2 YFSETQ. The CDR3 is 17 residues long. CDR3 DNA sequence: TGCGCCAGCAGCTTGGGGGCTCCAGGGGGCGTAGACAATGAGCAGTTCTTC. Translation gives CASSLGAPGGVDNEQFF.

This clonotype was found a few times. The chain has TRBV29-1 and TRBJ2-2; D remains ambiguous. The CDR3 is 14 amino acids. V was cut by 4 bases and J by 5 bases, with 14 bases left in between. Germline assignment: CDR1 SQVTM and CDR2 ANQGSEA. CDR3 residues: CSVGTQTSTGELFF. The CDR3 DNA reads TGCAGCGTTGGCACCCAGACGTCTACCGGGGAGCTGTTTTTT.

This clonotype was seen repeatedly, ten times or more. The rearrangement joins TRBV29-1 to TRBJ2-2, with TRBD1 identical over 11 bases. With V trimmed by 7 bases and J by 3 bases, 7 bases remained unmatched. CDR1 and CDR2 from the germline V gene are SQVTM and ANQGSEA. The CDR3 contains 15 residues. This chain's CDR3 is CSARTGGADTGELFF. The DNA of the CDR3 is TGCAGCGCCCGGACAGGGGGCGCGGACACCGGGGAGCTGTTTTTT.

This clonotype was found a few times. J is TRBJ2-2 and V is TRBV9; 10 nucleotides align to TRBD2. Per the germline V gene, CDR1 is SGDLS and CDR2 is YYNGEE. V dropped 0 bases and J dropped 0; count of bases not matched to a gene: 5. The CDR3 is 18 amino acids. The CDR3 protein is CASSVVASGGPNTGELFF. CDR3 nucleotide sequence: TGTGCCAGCAGCGTAGTGGCTAGCGGGGGTCCGAACACCGGGGAGCTGTTTTTT.

The CDR3 reads CSARGQISGSPYEQYV. DNA for the CDR3: TGCAGTGCTAGAGGCCAAATTAGCGGGAGCCCCTACGAGCAGTACGTC. The genes are TRBV20-1 and TRBJ2-7; 9 bases match TRBD2. The CDR3 has 16 amino acids. V shed 1 base and J 2 bases; nucleotides not matched to a gene: 9. CDR1 DFQATT and CDR2 SNEGSKA come from the germline V gene (reference sequence).

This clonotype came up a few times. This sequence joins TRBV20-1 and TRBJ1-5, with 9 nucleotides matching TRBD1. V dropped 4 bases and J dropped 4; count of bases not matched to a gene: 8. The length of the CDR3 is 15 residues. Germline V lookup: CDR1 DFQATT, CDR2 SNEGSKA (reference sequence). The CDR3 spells CSATLTGGGNQPQHF. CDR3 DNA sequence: TGCAGTGCTACCTTGACAGGGGGTGGGAATCAGCCCCAGCATTTT.

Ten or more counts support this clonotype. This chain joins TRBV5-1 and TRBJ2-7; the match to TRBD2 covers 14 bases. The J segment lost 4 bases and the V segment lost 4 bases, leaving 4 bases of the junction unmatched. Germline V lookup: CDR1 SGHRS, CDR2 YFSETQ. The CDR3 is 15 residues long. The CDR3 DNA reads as TGCGCCAGCAGCCCGGGACTAGCGGGAGTTTACGAGCAGTACGTC. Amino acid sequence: CASSPGLAGVYEQYV.

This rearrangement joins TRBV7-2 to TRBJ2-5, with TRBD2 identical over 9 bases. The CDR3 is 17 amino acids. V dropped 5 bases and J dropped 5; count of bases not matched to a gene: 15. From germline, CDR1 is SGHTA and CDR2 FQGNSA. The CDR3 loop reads CASSPSGGREGLETQYF. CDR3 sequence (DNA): TGTGCCAGCAGCCCGTCCGGGGGGCGGGAGGGCCTCGAGACCCAGTACTTC. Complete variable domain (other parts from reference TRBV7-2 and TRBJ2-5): GAGVSQSPSNKVTEKGKDVELRCDPISGHTALYWYRQSLGQGLEFLIYFQGNSAPDKSGLPSDRFSAERTGGSVSTLTIQRTQQEDSAVYLCASSPSGGREGLETQYFGPGTRLLVL.

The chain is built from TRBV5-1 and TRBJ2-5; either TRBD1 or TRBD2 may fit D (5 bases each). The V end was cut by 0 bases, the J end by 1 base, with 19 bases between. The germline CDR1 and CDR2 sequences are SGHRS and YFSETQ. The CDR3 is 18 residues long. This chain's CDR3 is CASSLAVVEGLLQETQYF. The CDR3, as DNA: TGCGCCAGCAGCTTGGCCGTTGTCGAGGGGCTTCTCCAAGAGACCCAGTACTTC.

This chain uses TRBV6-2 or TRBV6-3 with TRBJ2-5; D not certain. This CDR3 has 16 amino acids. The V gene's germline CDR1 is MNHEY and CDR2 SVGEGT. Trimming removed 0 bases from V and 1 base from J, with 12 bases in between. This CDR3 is CASSYSPATIQETQYF. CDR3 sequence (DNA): TGTGCCAGCAGTTACTCGCCAGCTACGATCCAAGAGACCCAGTACTTC.